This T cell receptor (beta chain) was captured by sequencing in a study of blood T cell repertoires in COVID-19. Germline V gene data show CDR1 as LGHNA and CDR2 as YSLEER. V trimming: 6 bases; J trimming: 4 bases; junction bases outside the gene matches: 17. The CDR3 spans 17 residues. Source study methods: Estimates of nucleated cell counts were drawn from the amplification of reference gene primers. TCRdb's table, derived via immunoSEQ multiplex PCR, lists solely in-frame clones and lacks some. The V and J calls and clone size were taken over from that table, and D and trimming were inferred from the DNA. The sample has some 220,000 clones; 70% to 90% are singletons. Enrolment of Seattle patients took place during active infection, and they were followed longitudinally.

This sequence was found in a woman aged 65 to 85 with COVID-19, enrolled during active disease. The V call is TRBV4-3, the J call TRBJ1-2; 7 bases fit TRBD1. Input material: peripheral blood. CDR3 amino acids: CASSLIGTLAGGYGYTF. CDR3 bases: TGCGCCAGCAGTCTAATCGGCACCCTGGCAGGGGGCTATGGCTACACCTTC.